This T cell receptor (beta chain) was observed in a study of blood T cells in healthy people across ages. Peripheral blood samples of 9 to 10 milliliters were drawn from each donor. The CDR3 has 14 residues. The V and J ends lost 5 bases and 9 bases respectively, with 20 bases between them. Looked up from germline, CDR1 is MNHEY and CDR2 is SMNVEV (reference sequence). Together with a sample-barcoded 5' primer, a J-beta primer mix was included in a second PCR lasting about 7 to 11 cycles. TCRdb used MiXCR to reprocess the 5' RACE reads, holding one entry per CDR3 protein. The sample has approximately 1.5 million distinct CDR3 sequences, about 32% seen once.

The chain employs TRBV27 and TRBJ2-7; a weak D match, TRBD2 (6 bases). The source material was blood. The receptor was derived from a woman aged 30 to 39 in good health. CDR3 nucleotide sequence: TGTGCCAGCAGTCCGCGGGGAGGCGCGCTGGGGCAGTACTTC. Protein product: CASSPRGGALGQYF.